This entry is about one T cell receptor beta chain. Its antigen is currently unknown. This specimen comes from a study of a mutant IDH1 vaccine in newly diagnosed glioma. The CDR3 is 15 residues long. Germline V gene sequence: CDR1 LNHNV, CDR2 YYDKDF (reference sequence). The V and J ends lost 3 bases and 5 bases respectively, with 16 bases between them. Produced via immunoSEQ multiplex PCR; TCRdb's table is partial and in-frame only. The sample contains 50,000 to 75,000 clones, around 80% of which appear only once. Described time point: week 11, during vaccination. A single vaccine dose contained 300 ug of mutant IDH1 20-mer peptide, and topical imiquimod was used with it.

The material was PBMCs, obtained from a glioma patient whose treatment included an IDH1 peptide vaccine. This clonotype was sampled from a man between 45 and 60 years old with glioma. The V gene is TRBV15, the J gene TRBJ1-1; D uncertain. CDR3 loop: CATSREAAIGTEAFF. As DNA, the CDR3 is TGTGCCACCAGCAGGGAGGCGGCAATCGGGACTGAAGCTTTCTTT.